The clone carrying this TCR beta chain appeared a single time. The data were obtained in a study of blood T cell repertoires in COVID-19. Study overall: The study drew acute and convalescent COVID-19 samples from the United States, Italy and Spain. PBMCs, B-cell-depleted T cells, or T cells were the source of the cDNA or gDNA that made up the material.

Participants were aged 18 to 89 years, lived in 25 or so US areas, and enrolled virtually. Clinical histories supplied by participants themselves formed the basis of cohort assignment. The method was immunoSEQ multiplex PCR; TCRdb's version includes in-frame clones alone and lacks a portion of them. This table holds about 300,000 clones, about 90% found once. The germline V gene encodes CDR1 GTSNPN and CDR2 SVGIG (reference sequence). This CDR3 spans 15 amino acids. Trimming left V 0 bases short and J 6 bases short, with 15 bases between. Sequenced material: PBMCs or T cells enriched from blood (not recorded which). The genes are TRBV30 and TRBJ2-1; D possibly corresponds to TRBD1 (6 bases). The sequence came from a woman aged 18-30 years with acute COVID-19. CDR3 DNA: TGTGCCTGGAGTGTAAATTCAGGGGCGTTCAATGAGCAGTTCTTC. Translation: CAWSVNSGAFNEQFF.